Below, one TCR beta chain is given with its context. Antigen: not known. Germline CDR1 is SGHDT and CDR2 is YYEEEE. CDR3 size: 14 residues. V trimming: 2 bases; J trimming: 4 bases; junction bases outside the gene matches: 1. The data derive from a study of T cell responses to AZD1222 COVID-19 vaccine. The protocol was immunoSEQ multiplex PCR, while the TCRdb copy is restricted to in-frame clones and leaves out a portion. The sample lists fewer than 150,000 clones, approximately 89% occurring once. Findings of the study overall: Rises in breadth and depth of Spike-specific TCRs came after two AZD1222 doses. No day 14 peak samples; only post-peak repertoires were characterized. Along spike, vaccine-associated CD4 TCRs were found throughout, with dominance at 160-218 and 743-854.

The TCR originated in an adult in good health. The rearrangement joins TRBV5-6 to TRBJ1-2; 11 nucleotides line up with TRBD1. The sequencing used peripheral blood, collected on day 0 of AZD1222 vaccination. The DNA for the CDR3 is TGTGCCAGCAGCTTAGGACAGGGGGCCTATGGCTACACCTTC. Encoded protein: CASSLGQGAYGYTF.